The next 25 T cell receptor beta chains were all read from a single sample in a study of blood T cell repertoires in COVID-19. Sequencing was performed with immunoSEQ multiplex PCR; in TCRdb, only in-frame clones are kept and a portion is missing. The table lists 200,000 to 250,000 clones, roughly 90% of them singletons. The sequenced sample consisted of peripheral blood. Every receptor here comes from a woman aged 55-75 years with acute or convalescent COVID-19.

The chain links TRBV10-3 to TRBJ1-1, with D perhaps TRBD1 (5 bases). This CDR3 comprises 12 residues. CDR1 and CDR2 from the germline V gene are ENHRY and SYGVKD. Trimming stripped 8 bases from V and 7 bases from J, with 14 bases between. The CDR3 reads CAIRGMGLEAFF. The CDR3 nucleotides read TGTGCCATCCGGGGGATGGGACTTGAAGCTTTCTTT.

This chain uses TRBV29-1 with TRBJ2-7; D is unclear. Trimming left V 4 bases short and J 0 bases short, with 10 bases between. Per the germline V gene, CDR1 is SQVTM and CDR2 is ANQGSEA. This CDR3 has 13 amino acids. For the CDR3, the DNA is TGCAGCGTTGGTGGCCGGAGCTCCTACGAGCAGTACTTC. Translation: CSVGGRSSYEQYF.

This rearrangement joins TRBV11-2 to TRBJ2-1; D is possibly TRBD2 (6 bases). The germline CDR1 and CDR2 sequences are SGHAT and FQNNGV. The V gene lost 4 bases and the J gene lost 15 bases, with 25 bases spanning the gap. This CDR3 contains 15 residues. The CDR3 region is CASSSYRAGSRFLFF. CDR3 nucleotide sequence: TGTGCCAGCAGCTCTTATCGAGCGGGCTCCCGGTTTCTGTTCTTC.

This clone was counted a single time. This sample also contains other DNA sequences that code for the same CDR3. The V call is TRBV27, the J call TRBJ2-3; D gene unclear. V was clipped by 5 bases and J by 0 bases, with 3 bases between them. The CDR3 is 12 residues long. The germline gives CDR1 MNHEY, CDR2 SMNVEV (reference sequence). CDR3 protein: CASSPSTDTQYF. The CDR3 DNA sequence: TGTGCCAGCAGTCCGAGCACAGATACGCAGTATTTT.

CDR3 protein: CATSGPSGTGVDTQYF. In DNA, the CDR3 is TGTGCCACCAGTGGCCCTTCCGGGACAGGGGTTGATACGCAGTATTTT. The chain carries TRBV24-1 and TRBJ2-3; 10 bases are shared with TRBD1. The germline gives CDR1 KGHDR, CDR2 SFDVKD. V was clipped by 5 bases and J by 6 bases; unmatched bases: 10. The CDR3 covers 16 residues.

The V and J genes are TRBV28 and TRBJ1-2; no firm D call. The ends were cut back, 3 bases at V and 5 bases at J, with 13 bases in the middle. Per germline, CDR1 MDHEN and CDR2 SYDVKM. The CDR3 length is 14 residues. This CDR3 is CASSLRPLEYGYTF. CDR3 DNA sequence: TGTGCCAGCAGTTTGAGGCCGTTGGAATATGGCTACACCTTC.

The chain has TRBV3-1 (or the pseudogene TRBV3-2) and TRBJ2-7; D perhaps matches TRBD2 (5 bases). Germline-derived CDR1 and CDR2 are LGHDT and YNNKEL (reference sequence). The CDR3 spans 14 residues. The V end was cut by 0 bases, the J end by 11 bases, with 17 bases between. The CDR3 is CASSQDGGPGREYF. CDR3 in DNA: TGTGCCAGCAGCCAAGATGGAGGTCCGGGCCGGGAGTACTTC.

The rearrangement links TRBV28 to TRBJ2-1; D is unclear. The V gene's germline CDR1 is MDHEN and CDR2 SYDVKM. V was cut by 10 bases and J by 3 bases, with 16 bases left in between. CDR3 size: 14 residues. In DNA form, the CDR3 reads TGTGCCACCCCCCCTTCGAGAGGCTACAATGAGCAGTTCTTC. Translation gives CATPPSRGYNEQFF.

The rearrangement links TRBV7-9 to TRBJ2-3, with 11 bases fitting TRBD1. Looked up from germline, CDR1 is SEHNR and CDR2 is FQNEAQ (reference sequence). V was clipped by 5 bases and J by 5 bases; unmatched bases: 12. There are 17 residues in the CDR3. The CDR3 nucleotides read TGTGCCAGCAGCAGGGACAGGGGGATGAGGTTGGGAGATACGCAGTATTTT. Its protein is CASSRDRGMRLGDTQYF.

About this clone: Germline is not matched at one junction end, which may reflect a read error. The V call is TRBV6-1, the J call TRBJ1-2, with 7 bases identical to TRBD1. Germline CDR1 reads MNHNS; CDR2 reads SASEGT. This CDR3 contains 15 residues. The DNA of the CDR3 is TGTGCCAGCAGAGAAGGGACAGCAGCTAACTATGGCTACACCTTC. Translating it yields CASREGTAANYGYTF.

The V gene is TRBV11-2, the J gene TRBJ1-1, with TRBD1 as a possible D gene (5 bases). Germline CDR1 reads SGHAT; CDR2 reads FQNNGV. The CDR3 has 15 residues. The ends were cut back, 7 bases at V and 1 base at J, with 16 bases in the middle. CDR3 amino acids: CASKVPGRGNTEAFF. CDR3 sequence (DNA): TGTGCCAGCAAGGTCCCGGGGCGGGGGAACACTGAAGCTTTCTTT.

The rearrangement links TRBV6-2 or TRBV6-3 to TRBJ1-1; tentatively, D is TRBD1 (5 bases). Trimming left V 4 bases short and J 5 bases short, with 14 bases between. Germline-derived CDR1 and CDR2 are MNHEY and SVGEGT. The CDR3 contains 14 residues. The chain's CDR3 is CASSSIPGVTEAFF. CDR3 DNA: TGTGCCAGCAGTTCTATCCCGGGGGTGACTGAAGCTTTCTTT.

The V call is TRBV5-6, the J call TRBJ1-1; the match to TRBD1 covers 7 bases. This CDR3 is 14 amino acids long. Germline assignment: CDR1 SGHDT and CDR2 YYEEEE. Losses at the gene ends were 4 bases for V and 7 bases for J; bases not matched to a gene: 10. DNA for the CDR3: TGTGCCAGCAGCGCAGACAGGGTGGTGGGTGAAGCTTTCTTT. This gives the protein CASSADRVVGEAFF.

This chain connects TRBV29-1 to TRBJ2-7; 7 bases align to TRBD2. Germline V gives CDR1 SQVTM, CDR2 ANQGSEA. The CDR3 spans 15 residues. V trimming: 6 bases; J trimming: 0 bases; junction bases outside the gene matches: 11. CDR3 bases: TGCAGCGTGCCCTGGACTAGTGGGAGCTCCTACGAGCAGTACTTC. Its translation: CSVPWTSGSSYEQYF.

The genes are TRBV30 and TRBJ1-6; weak D call: TRBD1 (5 bases). Trimming stripped 8 bases from V and 7 bases from J, with 15 bases between. This CDR3 is built from 13 residues. Germline CDR1 reads GTSNPN; CDR2 reads SVGIG (reference sequence). CDR3 residues: CARNTGFNSPLHF. In DNA form, the CDR3 reads TGTGCCCGCAATACAGGATTCAATTCACCCCTCCACTTT.

This rearrangement joins TRBV7-3 to TRBJ2-1; 12 positions agree with TRBD2. The CDR3 spans 17 residues. V was pared by 5 bases and J by 0 bases, with 5 bases of the junction left unmatched. In germline, CDR1 is SGHTA, CDR2 FQGTGA. CDR3 DNA: TGTGCCAGCAGCATCACTAGCGGGGGGAACTCCTACAATGAGCAGTTCTTC. Translating gives CASSITSGGNSYNEQFF.

J is TRBJ2-1 and V is TRBV11-3, with 12 nucleotides matching TRBD2. V gave up 6 bases and J gave up 6 bases; unmatched junction bases: 6. Germline V CDR1 and CDR2: SGHNT, YENEEA. The CDR3 length is 15 residues. The CDR3 here is CASSPRLAGVNEQFF. CDR3 bases: TGTGCCAGCAGTCCCAGACTAGCGGGAGTCAATGAGCAGTTCTTC.

The rearrangement uses TRBV3-1 (or the pseudogene TRBV3-2) and TRBJ2-2, with D possibly being TRBD2 (6 bases). Trimming left V 0 bases short and J 5 bases short, with 10 bases between. Germline lookup yields CDR1 LGHDT and CDR2 YNNKEL (reference sequence). The CDR3 loop spans 15 amino acids. The CDR3 sequence: CASSQDLGGTGELFF. CDR3 nucleotides: TGTGCCAGCAGCCAAGATCTCGGGGGTACCGGGGAGCTGTTTTTT.

This clone appeared a few times. The chain recombines TRBV11-2 with TRBJ2-7, with 11 bases matching TRBD2. This CDR3 region has 16 residues. Germline V lookup: CDR1 SGHAT, CDR2 FQNNGV. The V segment lost 5 bases and the J segment 3 bases; nucleotides outside the gene matches: 9. CDR3 region: CASSVQTSGVNYEQYF. The CDR3 coding sequence is TGTGCCAGCAGCGTACAGACTAGCGGGGTAAACTACGAGCAGTACTTC.

The CDR3 protein is CAWSRQELYGYTF. The CDR3 coding sequence is TGTGCCTGGAGTCGACAGGAGCTCTATGGCTACACCTTC. The chain combines TRBV30 with TRBJ1-2, with D possibly matching TRBD1 (6 bases). Germline lookup yields CDR1 GTSNPN and CDR2 SVGIG (reference sequence). The length of the CDR3 is 13 residues. Trimming removed 2 bases from V and 4 bases from J, with 11 bases in between.

V is TRBV27 and J is TRBJ2-7; 8 nucleotides match TRBD2. CDR3 length: 15 residues. V lost 3 bases and J lost 0; bases outside the gene matches: 4. CDR1 and CDR2 from the germline V gene are MNHEY and SMNVEV (reference sequence). CDR3 residues: CASSFAAGGSYEQYF. The CDR3 DNA reads TGTGCCAGCAGTTTCGCGGCGGGGGGCTCCTACGAGCAGTACTTC.

This clone was counted once. This chain links TRBV7-2 with TRBJ2-7, with 13 bases fitting TRBD2. The junction had 10 bases not matched to a gene; V was cut back by 5 bases and J by 9 bases. The CDR3 is made up of 15 amino acids. CDR1 is SGHTA, CDR2 FQGNSA, per germline. The CDR3 here is CASSAAGLAGVPQYF. In DNA form, the CDR3 reads TGTGCCAGCAGCGCCGCCGGACTAGCGGGAGTACCGCAGTACTTC.

V usage is TRBV11-2 and J usage is TRBJ1-2; 12 nucleotides align to TRBD1. The trim removed 5 bases at V and 5 bases at J, leaving 9 bases unmatched. CDR1 and CDR2 (germline): SGHAT, FQNNGV. The CDR3 contains 16 residues. CDR3 amino acids: CASSLGTGGWGYGYTF. In DNA, the CDR3 is TGTGCCAGCAGCCTCGGGACAGGGGGCTGGGGGTATGGCTACACCTTC.

The genes are TRBV5-6 and TRBJ2-7, with TRBD2 as a possible D gene (6 bases). Looked up from germline, CDR1 is SGHDT and CDR2 is YYEEEE. Trimming cost V 3 bases and J 2 bases, with 18 bases left between them. The CDR3 has 16 residues. CDR3 coding DNA: TGTGCCAGCAGCTCTCTTCGGGCGGGGCCCACCTACGAGCAGTACTTC. Translation: CASSSLRAGPTYEQYF. The full variable domain, in which reference TRBV5-6 and TRBJ2-7 provide the parts outside the CDR3, is DAGVTQSPTHLIKTRGQQVTLRCSPKSGHDTVSWYQQALGQGPQFIFQYYEEEERQRGNFPDRFSGHQFPNYSSELNVNALLLGDSALYLCASSSLRAGPTYEQYFGPGTRLTVT.

V and J are TRBV28 and TRBJ1-4, with 8 bases matching TRBD1. CDR3 length: 13 amino acids. The germline gives CDR1 MDHEN, CDR2 SYDVKM. The V segment lost 4 bases and the J segment 8 bases; nucleotides outside the gene matches: 3. The CDR3 bases are TGTGCCAGCAGTTCCAGGGGGCGAGAAAAACTGTTTTTT. It translates to CASSSRGREKLFF. Supplemented by reference TRBV28 and TRBJ1-4, the full variable domain reads DVKVTQSSRYLVKRTGEKVFLECVQDMDHENMFWYRQDPGLGLRLIYFSYDVKMKEKGDIPEGYSVSREKKERFSLILESASTNQTSMYLCASSSRGREKLFFGSGTQLSVL.